Listed below are T cell receptor beta chains from one sample, sequenced in a study of OX40 agonist ivuxolimab in advanced cancers. Libraries were prepared by immunoSEQ multiplex PCR; TCRdb keeps only in-frame clonotypes and omits some of them. This table holds some 100,000 clones, around 90% found once. Source: CD4+ or CD8+ T cells sorted from blood, taken in a trial of the OX40 agonist ivuxolimab. These receptors were taken from an adult with an advanced solid tumor such as melanoma, head and neck, liver or kidney cancer. Each CDR3 is given with its conserved first and last residue. D genes are given only for firm matches. Expanded clones are given a class, and other clones once, few, many or no size at all.

j_call cdr3_length clone_size d_call v_call cdr3_aa cdr3_nt
TRBJ2-1 15 NA TRBD1 TRBV29-1 CSVARDRVRYNEQFF TGCAGCGTTGCGAGGGACAGGGTACGTTACAATGAGCAGTTCTTC
TRBJ2-5 13 NA NA TRBV9 CASSVEGEETQYF TGTGCCAGCAGCGTAGAGGGCGAAGAGACCCAGTACTTC
TRBJ2-2 13 NA NA TRBV18 CASSPPLAGELFF TGTGCCAGCTCACCACCGTTAGCCGGGGAGCTGTTTTTT
TRBJ2-1 15 NA TRBD2 TRBV19 CASSIGGGSYNEQFF TGTGCCAGTAGTATAGGGGGGGGGTCCTACAATGAGCAGTTCTTC
TRBJ2-1 13 NA TRBD2 TRBV6-9 CASSYGAGEIQVF TGTGCCAGCAGTTATGGAGCGGGAGAGATTCAGGTCTTC
TRBJ2-7 15 NA TRBD1 TRBV4-3 CASSPHRLTGAEQYF TGCGCCAGCAGCCCCCATCGCCTTACAGGGGCCGAGCAGTACTTC
TRBJ1-1 13 NA NA TRBV9 CASSVTGNTEAFF TGTGCCAGCAGCGTTACGGGGAACACTGAAGCTTTCTTT
TRBJ1-1 12 NA NA TRBV4-3 CASGLGTDEAFF TGCGCCAGCGGCTTAGGTACCGATGAAGCTTTCTTT
TRBJ2-2 16 NA TRBD2 TRBV27 CASSLSAGGLTGELFF TGTGCCAGCAGTTTATCAGCGGGGGGGCTTACCGGGGAGCTGTTTTTT
TRBJ2-7 16 NA NA TRBV21-1 CASQRSFRDRRLEQYF TGTGCCAGCCAACGCTCCTTCCGGGACAGACGGCTCGAGCAGTACTTC
TRBJ2-1 16 NA NA TRBV23-1 CASSQSFRQTYNEQFF TGCGCCAGCAGTCAATCATTCCGACAGACCTACAATGAGCAGTTCTTC
TRBJ2-1 15 NA NA TRBV19 CASSIIPLGSNEQFF TGTGCCAGTAGTATCATACCCCTAGGGTCCAATGAGCAGTTCTTC
TRBJ2-5 14 NA NA TRBV5-6 CASSLAQGLETQYF TGTGCCAGCAGCTTGGCTCAGGGTCTGGAGACCCAGTACTTC
TRBJ1-2 15 NA NA TRBV19 CASKETLRQVYGYTF TGTGCCAGTAAAGAGACCCTCCGACAGGTCTATGGCTACACCTTC
TRBJ2-7 13 few TRBD1 TRBV7-9 CASRPTGYDEQYF TGTGCCAGCAGGCCGACAGGGTATGACGAGCAGTACTTC
TRBJ1-2 16 once NA TRBV4-1 CASSQDKVLGRNGYTF TGCGCCAGCAGCCAAGATAAGGTTTTGGGGAGGAATGGCTACACCTTC
TRBJ1-5 16 once NA TRBV19 CASSLQTEISNQPQHF TGTGCCAGTAGTCTCCAGACAGAAATTAGCAATCAGCCCCAGCATTTT
TRBJ2-2 13 NA NA TRBV10-3 CAVGIPNTGELFF TGTGCCGTGGGAATTCCGAACACCGGGGAGCTGTTTTTT
TRBJ2-5 13 NA NA TRBV7-8 CASRPSLTETQYF TGTGCCAGCAGGCCTTCTTTGACGGAGACCCAGTACTTC
TRBJ1-1 15 NA TRBD1 TRBV9 CASSPTGTANTEAFF TGTGCCAGCAGCCCGACCGGGACAGCGAACACTGAAGCTTTCTTT